Shown below are 4 T cell receptor beta chains from a single sample sequenced in a study of regulatory T cells in long-lasting Graves disease. For TCR beta, libraries came from iRepertoire HTBI primers and Arm-PCR of CDR3 regions. TCRdb called the multiplex PCR reads again in MiXCR, with one record for every CDR3 protein. Of 400,000 to 550,000 distinct CDR3 sequences listed, roughly 15% are singletons. Time point noted: newly diagnosed GD, antithyroid drugs for less than 3 months. The TCR library used RNA extracted from PBMCs. This sample was also put to use in a study of T cells in Graves' hyperthyroidism and ophthalmopathy.

The sample consisted of peripheral blood mononuclear cells (PBMCs), taken at new diagnosis, from a patient treated with antithyroid drugs. Receptors were obtained from a woman under 30 with Graves disease.

At least ten counts were recorded for this clonotype. The rearrangement joins TRBV15 to TRBJ1-5; TRBD1 agrees at 8 bases. Germline CDR1 reads LNHNV; CDR2 reads YYDKDF (reference sequence). Trimming at V came to 5 bases and at J to 2 bases, leaving 5 bases not matched to a gene. This CDR3 is 15 amino acids long. The CDR3 sequence: CATSLDRAGNQPQHF. The DNA for the CDR3 is TGTGCCACCAGCTTGGACAGGGCGGGCAATCAGCCCCAGCATTTT. Using reference TRBV15 and TRBJ1-5 for the parts outside the CDR3, the full variable domain is DAMVIQNPRYQVTQFGKPVTLSCSQTLNHNVMYWYQQKSSQAPKLLFHYYDKDFNNEADTPDNFQSRRPNTSFCFLDIRSPGLGDTAMYLCATSLDRAGNQPQHFGDGTRLSIL.

This sequence joins TRBV6-2 or TRBV6-3 and TRBJ2-1; TRBD2 matches 9 bases. CDR3 size: 17 residues. Germline CDR1 is MNHEY and CDR2 is SVGEGT. The trim removed 6 bases at V and 6 bases at J, leaving 15 bases unmatched. CDR3 in DNA: TGTGCCAGCAGGGACTCGCGCCAGCGGGAGGCGTCCAATGAGCAGTTCTTC. Translating it yields CASRDSRQREASNEQFF.

This clonotype was counted many times. The chain combines TRBV7-9 with TRBJ1-5; D possibly corresponds to TRBD1 (6 bases). The V end was cut by 5 bases, the J end by 7 bases, with 15 bases between. Germline CDR1 SEHNR, CDR2 FQNEAQ (reference sequence). CDR3 size: 14 residues. CDR3 in DNA: TGTGCCAGCAGCCCCAACAGGGAATCACAGCCCCAGCATTTT. This codes for CASSPNRESQPQHF. The full variable domain, in which reference TRBV7-9 and TRBJ1-5 provide the parts outside the CDR3, is DTGVSQNPRHKITKRGQNVTFRCDPISEHNRLYWYRQTLGQGPEFLTYFQNEAQLEKSRLLSDRFSAERPKGSFSTLEIQRTEQGDSAMYLCASSPNRESQPQHFGDGTRLSIL.

J is TRBJ1-1 and V is TRBV29-1, with D possibly being TRBD1 (5 bases). The CDR3 covers 10 residues. The V and J ends lost 7 bases and 5 bases respectively, with 8 bases between them. From germline, CDR1 is SQVTM and CDR2 ANQGSEA. The CDR3 DNA reads as TGCAGCGCTGCAGGGACTGAAGCTTTCTTT. Residues: CSAAGTEAFF.